The T cell receptor (beta chain) under discussion was sequenced for a study of T cell responses to AZD1222 COVID-19 vaccine. Sequencing was performed with immunoSEQ multiplex PCR; in TCRdb, only in-frame clones are kept and a portion is missing. The sample shows about 90,000 clones, 85% of them seen only once. Germline V gives CDR1 SGDLS, CDR2 YYNGEE. V was shortened by 0 bases and J by 7 bases, with 11 bases between the two germline ends. The CDR3 runs to 13 residues. The sequencing here drew on peripheral blood, taken 28 days after the second AZD1222 dose. This TCR derives from an adult who received the AZD1222 COVID-19 vaccine. The V call is TRBV9, the J call TRBJ2-7; D may be TRBD2 (6 bases). CDR3 DNA sequence: TGTGCCAGCAGCGTAGGGGGCGCGGGGGAGCAGTACTTC. The encoded protein is CASSVGGAGEQYF.